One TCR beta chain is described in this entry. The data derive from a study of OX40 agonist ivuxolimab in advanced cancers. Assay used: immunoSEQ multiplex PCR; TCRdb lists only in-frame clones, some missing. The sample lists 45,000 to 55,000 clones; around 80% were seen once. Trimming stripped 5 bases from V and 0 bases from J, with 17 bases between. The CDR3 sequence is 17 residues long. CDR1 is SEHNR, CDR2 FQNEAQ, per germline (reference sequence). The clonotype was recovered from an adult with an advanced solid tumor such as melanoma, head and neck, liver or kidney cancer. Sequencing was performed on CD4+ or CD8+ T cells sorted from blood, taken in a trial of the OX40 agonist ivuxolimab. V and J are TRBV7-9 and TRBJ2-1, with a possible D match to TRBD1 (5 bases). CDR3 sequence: CASSRMDIYYSYNEQFF. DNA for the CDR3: TGTGCCAGCAGCCGTATGGACATCTATTACTCCTACAATGAGCAGTTCTTC.